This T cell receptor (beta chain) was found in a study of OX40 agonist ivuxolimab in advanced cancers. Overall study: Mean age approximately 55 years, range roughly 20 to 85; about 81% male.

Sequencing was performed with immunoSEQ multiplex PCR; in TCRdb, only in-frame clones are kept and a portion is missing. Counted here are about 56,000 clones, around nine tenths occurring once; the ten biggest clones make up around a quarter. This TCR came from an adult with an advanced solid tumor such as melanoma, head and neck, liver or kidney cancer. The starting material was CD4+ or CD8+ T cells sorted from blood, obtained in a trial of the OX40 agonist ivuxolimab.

The CDR3 nucleotides read TGCAGCGTACAGGCCACCGGGGAGCTGTTTTTT. Its translation is CSVQATGELFF. The chain is built from TRBV29-1 and TRBJ2-2; D is possibly TRBD1 (5 bases). The V gene's germline CDR1 is SQVTM and CDR2 ANQGSEA. The V end lost 6 bases, the J end lost 4 bases, and 6 bases lay between the germline ends. The CDR3 has 11 residues.